This T cell receptor beta chain stems from a study of cytomegalovirus exposure and HLA in healthy donors. Study observations and caveats: Cytomegalovirus-associated TCR beta chains were listed, numbering roughly 150.

V shed 6 bases and J shed 3 bases, with 17 bases lying between them. This CDR3 has 16 amino acids. CDR1 and CDR2 (germline): MDHEN, SYDVKM. To note about this clone: Its antigen is not known.

Both 60 Vbeta primers and 13 Jbeta primers went into the PCR. Original methodology: Later, an analysis found about 77 million unique TCR beta chains, and 10 million to 11 million of these were shared. Method: immunoSEQ multiplex PCR; TCRdb's copy keeps in-frame clones and lacks some. V, J and clone size reflect that table, while D and trimming were determined from the DNA. This table holds about 200,000 clones, around 75% found once. This receptor was identified in a woman aged 45-65 years in good health and CMV-seronegative. The rearrangement links TRBV28 to TRBJ1-4; a possible D gene is TRBD1 (5 bases). The sample comprised PBMCs. CDR3 in DNA: TGTGCCAGCAGAACCCCTCGGCCGGGGGCTAATGAAAAACTGTTTTTT. Its translation: CASRTPRPGANEKLFF.